The 7 T cell receptor beta chains reported below all come from one sample, sequenced in a study of cytotoxic CD8 clonotypes in ibrutinib-treated CLL. Repertoires were generated with immunoSEQ multiplex PCR, while TCRdb's copy carries only in-frame clones and drops some. The sample lists about 160,000 clones, about four fifths occurring once. The material sequenced was PBMCs, taken after 12 months of ibrutinib treatment. The receptors come from a human donor with chronic lymphocytic leukemia.

There are a few counts of this clone. The genes are TRBV19 and TRBJ2-7; D possibly corresponds to TRBD1 (9 bases). Germline values: CDR1 LNHDA, CDR2 SQIVND (reference sequence). This CDR3 contains 14 residues. V lost 7 bases, J lost 7 bases, and 20 bases lay in between. CDR3 loop: CASTRTGAGGEQYF. The DNA of the CDR3 is TGTGCCAGTACCAGGACAGGGGCGGGAGGAGAGCAGTACTTC.

The V and J genes are TRBV6-1 and TRBJ2-3, with 10 bases fitting TRBD1. CDR1 is MNHNS, CDR2 SASEGT, per germline. The CDR3 has 16 amino acids. J was trimmed by 0 bases and V by 2 bases; bases with no gene match: 2. The CDR3 DNA reads as TGTGCCAGCAGTGAACGACAGGGGGCGAGCACAGATACGCAGTATTTT. Its translation is CASSERQGASTDTQYF.

V gene TRBV25-1 combines with J gene TRBJ2-5, with 7 nucleotides matching TRBD1. J lost 0 bases, V lost 3 bases, and 4 bases had no gene match. Germline V gene lookup returns CDR1 MGHDK and CDR2 SYGVNS. This CDR3 is 15 amino acids long. The CDR3 sequence: CASSDRDSYQETQYF. CDR3 coding DNA: TGTGCCAGCAGTGACCGGGACAGCTACCAAGAGACCCAGTACTTC.

The chain combines TRBV28 with TRBJ1-5, with a weak D call TRBD1 (6 bases). Germline values: CDR1 MDHEN, CDR2 SYDVKM. The CDR3 contains 13 residues. Trimming took 6 bases from V and 5 from J, leaving 11 bases between them. In nucleotides, the CDR3 is TGTGCCAGCAGCGGACAGACTCATCAGCCCCAGCATTTT. This codes for CASSGQTHQPQHF.

This chain connects TRBV6-5 to TRBJ1-5, with TRBD1 matching over 9 bases. CDR3 length: 14 amino acids. The germline V gene encodes CDR1 MNHEY and CDR2 SVGAGI. J was trimmed by 6 bases and V by 6 bases; bases with no gene match: 6. CDR3 nucleotide sequence: TGTGCCAGCAGGAGGGACAGGGCTCTTCAGCCCCAGCATTTT. Its protein is CASRRDRALQPQHF.

CDR3 region: CASSRGTAELGNEQFF. Here the CDR3 DNA reads TGTGCCAGCTCACGGGGGACAGCCGAGTTAGGGAATGAGCAGTTCTTC. The chain employs TRBV18 and TRBJ2-1; 7 nucleotides agree with TRBD1. The CDR3 spans 16 residues. With 4 bases clipped from V and 7 bases from J, the junction kept 13 bases outside the gene matches. Germline-derived CDR1 and CDR2 are KGHSH and LQKENI.

The chain uses TRBV29-1 and TRBJ1-3; perhaps TRBD1 as D (5 bases). CDR3 size: 14 residues. Trimming pared 7 bases from V and 2 bases from J, leaving 15 bases between. Germline values: CDR1 SQVTM, CDR2 ANQGSEA. The CDR3 reads CSAPRGGAGNTIYF. Written as DNA, the CDR3 is TGCAGCGCCCCCCGGGGGGGGGCTGGAAACACCATATATTTT.